The 26 T cell receptor beta chains given below trace back to one sample, sequenced in a study of T cells after yellow fever vaccination. TCRdb itself ran the 5' RACE reads through MiXCR, one entry per CDR3 protein. The sample lists approximately 510,000 distinct CDR3 sequences, 21% occurring once. This sample comprised PBMCs, obtained about 21 days after the first yellow fever vaccination. These receptor sequences come from a man younger than 35 who received the YFV17D yellow fever vaccine.

The sample holds a few counts of this clonotype. The V gene is TRBV28, the J gene TRBJ2-5, with TRBD1 matching over 8 bases. V shed 3 bases and J 2 bases; nucleotides not matched to a gene: 14. CDR1 is MDHEN, CDR2 SYDVKM, per germline. The length of the CDR3 is 18 residues. DNA for the CDR3: TGTGCCAGCAGTTTCTGGCCAGAGGACAGGGATCCACAAGAGACCCAGTACTTC. Its protein product is CASSFWPEDRDPQETQYF.

This clonotype was observed a few times. The chain combines TRBV7-8 with TRBJ2-3; possibly TRBD2 for D (7 bases). The CDR3 spans 17 residues. Germline CDR1 and CDR2: SGHVS and FQNEAQ. Trimming shortened V by 0 bases and J by 2 bases, and 15 bases separated the two germline ends. CDR3 protein: CASSLARGLSPTDTQYF. For the CDR3, the DNA is TGTGCCAGCAGCTTAGCCAGGGGACTATCTCCCACAGATACGCAGTATTTT.

This clonotype was detected a few times. The chain is built from TRBV12-3 or TRBV12-4 and TRBJ2-2; D is ambiguous. V was shortened by 5 bases and J by 1 base, with 8 bases between the two germline ends. The CDR3 has 14 amino acids. The CDR3 here is CASSRTRNTGELFF. CDR3 coding DNA: TGTGCCAGCAGTCGCACGAGGAACACCGGGGAGCTGTTTTTT.

This chain uses TRBV11-2 with TRBJ2-3, with D tentatively TRBD2 (6 bases). The CDR3 totals 15 residues. CDR1 is SGHAT, CDR2 FQNNGV, per germline. Trimming shortened V by 5 bases and J by 2 bases, and 14 bases separated the two germline ends. The CDR3 sequence: CASSRPGTSTDTQYF. The CDR3 DNA reads TGTGCCAGCAGCCGGCCCGGGACTTCCACAGATACGCAGTATTTT. The variable domain in full, completed from reference TRBV11-2 and TRBJ2-3, reads EAGVAQSPRYKIIEKRQSVAFWCNPISGHATLYWYQQILGQGPKLLIQFQNNGVVDDSQLPKDRFSAERLKGVDSTLKIQPAKLEDSAVYLCASSRPGTSTDTQYFGPGTRLTVL.

Of note for this clonotype: One end of the junction is discordant with germline, which a read error may explain. The chain couples TRBV6-5 to TRBJ2-6; 7 positions agree with TRBD1. CDR3 length: 19 residues. Germline values: CDR1 MNHEY, CDR2 SVGAGI. The CDR3 bases are TGTGCCAGCAGTTACTCGGATCCGGGACAGTTTTCTGGAGCCAACGTCCTGACTTTC. It encodes CASSYSDPGQFSGANVLTF.

This clonotype was recorded many times. The chain has TRBV4-2 and TRBJ2-5; D call uncertain. This CDR3 has 15 amino acids. CDR1 is LGHNA, CDR2 YNFKEQ, per germline. Deletions cut 0 bases from V and 2 bases from J, with 10 bases between. CDR3 region: CASSQDRPGQETQYF. The CDR3 nucleotides are TGTGCCAGCAGCCAAGATCGTCCAGGACAAGAGACCCAGTACTTC.

The chain carries TRBV5-1 and TRBJ1-6; 8 nucleotides agree with TRBD1. Germline loops: CDR1 SGHRS, CDR2 YFSETQ. The CDR3 sequence is 17 residues long. After removal of 4 bases from V and 9 bases from J, the junction contained 15 bases not matched to a gene. CDR3 in DNA: TGCGCCAGCAGCCCCGCGGGGACAGGATTTCAGGGTTCACCCCTCCACTTT. This encodes CASSPAGTGFQGSPLHF.

A few counts support this clonotype. The chain links TRBV5-4 to TRBJ2-4; TRBD2 matches 8 bases. CDR1 and CDR2 (germline): SGHNT, YYREEE (reference sequence). V lost 0 bases, J lost 7 bases, and 18 bases stayed unmatched. This CDR3 has 19 residues. CDR3 residues: CASSLGSASGGGRRNIQYF. The CDR3 DNA follows: TGTGCCAGCAGCTTGGGATCAGCCAGTGGCGGGGGGAGGAGGAACATTCAGTACTTC.

This clonotype was observed a handful of times. The chain employs TRBV12-3 or TRBV12-4 and TRBJ2-4; TRBD1 aligns across 7 bases. The CDR3 extends over 13 amino acids. Trimming cost V 7 bases and J 4 bases; bases outside gene matches: 4. The CDR3 coding sequence is TGTGCCAGCACGGGACAGTTTAAAAACATTCAGTACTTC. It yields the protein CASTGQFKNIQYF.

This clonotype was picked up a small number of times. The gene calls are TRBV7-9 and TRBJ1-2; D is unresolved. The CDR3 spans 14 residues. CDR1 SEHNR and CDR2 FQNEAQ come from the germline V gene (reference sequence). V dropped 4 bases and J dropped 1 base, with 10 bases sitting between them. CDR3 DNA sequence: TGTGCCAGCAGCTGGCCGGGAAATAACTATGGCTACACCTTC. Its protein product is CASSWPGNNYGYTF.

This clonotype occurred a few times. The genes are TRBV5-5 and TRBJ1-6; 10 nucleotides line up with TRBD1. The J segment lost 7 bases and the V segment lost 4 bases, leaving 5 bases of the junction unmatched. The germline V gene has CDR1 SGHKS and CDR2 YYEKEE (reference sequence). The CDR3 is 15 residues long. CDR3 sequence reads: CASSLGTGENSPLHF. The CDR3 nucleotides read TGTGCCAGCAGCCTCGGGACAGGGGAGAATTCACCCCTCCACTTT.

CDR3 in amino acids: CASSQGAVDSPLHF. Written as DNA, the CDR3 is TGTGCCAGCAGCCAAGGGGCGGTTGACTCACCCCTCCACTTT. The J gene is TRBJ1-6, the V gene TRBV3-1; D unclear. This CDR3 region has 14 residues. The V end lost 1 base, the J end lost 10 bases, and 11 bases lay between the germline ends. Germline V gene sequence: CDR1 LGHDT, CDR2 YNNKEL (reference sequence).

The J gene is TRBJ2-1, the V gene TRBV24-1; TRBD1 agrees at 11 bases. This CDR3 is 12 amino acids long. V was pared by 11 bases and J by 6 bases, with 2 bases of the junction left unmatched. CDR1 KGHDR and CDR2 SFDVKD come from the germline V gene. This chain's CDR3 is CASGQGANEQFF. CDR3 nucleotide sequence: TGTGCCAGCGGACAGGGGGCCAATGAGCAGTTCTTC.

This clonotype was observed a few times. The chain is built from TRBV6-2 or TRBV6-3 and TRBJ1-2; TRBD1 matches 7 bases. The trim removed 5 bases at V and 0 bases at J, leaving 15 bases unmatched. CDR3 length equals 18 residues. Germline V gene lookup returns CDR1 MNHEY and CDR2 SVGEGT. The CDR3 is CASSPTFMTGTTNYGYTF. The DNA for the CDR3 is TGTGCCAGCAGTCCAACCTTTATGACAGGGACAACTAACTATGGCTACACCTTC.

This clonotype was seen a handful of times. DNA for the CDR3: TGCAGTGCCCTCCCCTCGTTTAGCCTCAGCACAGATACGCAGTATTTT. Translated: CSALPSFSLSTDTQYF. This chain links TRBV20-1 with TRBJ2-3; D call uncertain. V lost 6 bases to trimming and J lost 0 bases, with 19 bases between them. This CDR3 is 16 amino acids long. Germline CDR1 is DFQATT and CDR2 is SNEGSKA (reference sequence).

The chain has TRBV7-2 and TRBJ2-5; no clear D gene. V lost 1 base to trimming and J lost 0 bases, with 12 bases between them. Looked up from germline, CDR1 is SGHTA and CDR2 is FQGNSA. This CDR3 is 16 amino acids long. The CDR3 coding sequence is TGTGCCAGCAGCTTAGGCACAGTAAAGTACCAAGAGACCCAGTACTTC. It yields the protein CASSLGTVKYQETQYF. Full variable domain (missing parts from reference TRBV7-2 and TRBJ2-5): GAGVSQSPSNKVTEKGKDVELRCDPISGHTALYWYRQSLGQGLEFLIYFQGNSAPDKSGLPSDRFSAERTGGSVSTLTIQRTQQEDSAVYLCASSLGTVKYQETQYFGPGTRLLVL.

The chain couples TRBV20-1 to TRBJ2-7; TRBD2 might be the D (6 bases). With 4 bases removed from V and 3 bases from J, the gap between germline ends came to 13 bases. Germline V gene lookup returns CDR1 DFQATT and CDR2 SNEGSKA (reference sequence). The CDR3 sequence is 13 residues long. Here the CDR3 reads CSATGERDYEQYF. The CDR3 DNA follows: TGCAGTGCTACGGGGGAGAGGGACTACGAGCAGTACTTC.

V and J are TRBV5-1 and TRBJ1-1; 9 bases are shared with TRBD1. V was pared by 5 bases and J by 11 bases, with 10 bases of the junction left unmatched. This CDR3 has 13 amino acids. CDR1 is SGHRS and CDR2 is YFSETQ in the germline V gene. The CDR3: CASRFGTGTGAFF. CDR3 nucleotide sequence: TGCGCCAGCAGGTTTGGGACAGGGACTGGTGCTTTCTTT.

This clonotype came up a few times. V is TRBV7-9 and J is TRBJ2-7; D is perhaps TRBD2 (5 bases). Trimming cost V 1 base and J 0 bases, with 13 bases left between them. CDR1 and CDR2 from the germline V gene are SEHNR and FQNEAQ (reference sequence). The CDR3 consists of 16 residues. The CDR3 DNA reads as TGTGCCAGCAGCTTAGGAGGAAGCGGCAGCTCCTACGAGCAGTACGTC. Translating gives CASSLGGSGSSYEQYV.

V gene TRBV2 combines with J gene TRBJ2-5; TRBD1 agrees at 7 bases. The V segment lost 11 bases and the J segment 2 bases; nucleotides outside the gene matches: 11. The germline V gene encodes CDR1 SNHLY and CDR2 FYNNEI. The length of the CDR3 is 14 residues. This CDR3 is CAASHRDRQETQYF. The DNA for the CDR3 is TGTGCCGCGTCACATCGGGACAGACAAGAGACCCAGTACTTC. The full variable domain, with the rest looked up from reference TRBV2 and TRBJ2-5, is EPEVTQTPSHQVTQMGQEVILRCVPISNHLYFYWYRQILGQKVEFLVSFYNNEISEKSEIFDDQFSVERPDGSNFTLKIRSTKLEDSAMYFCAASHRDRQETQYFGPGTRLLVL.

V usage is TRBV3-1 and J usage is TRBJ1-2, with D possibly being TRBD1 (5 bases). V lost 5 bases and J lost 6, with 16 bases in between. The CDR3 has 14 amino acids. The germline gives CDR1 LGHDT, CDR2 YNNKEL (reference sequence). CDR3 DNA sequence: TGTGCCAGCAGCGAAAACCCGGGACGGGATGGCTACACCTTC. It yields the protein CASSENPGRDGYTF.

This clonotype has ten or more counts. The rearrangement links TRBV6-1 to TRBJ2-2, with 10 bases identical to TRBD1. CDR1 is MNHNS and CDR2 is SASEGT in the germline V gene. The CDR3 totals 16 residues. J lost 5 bases, V lost 6 bases, and 9 bases had no gene match. CDR3 DNA sequence: TGTGCCAGCAGGACTCCCGGGACAGGGGATACCGGGGAGCTGTTTTTT. Translation: CASRTPGTGDTGELFF.

This clonotype came up a few times. The chain joins TRBV4-1 to TRBJ2-7, with 9 bases matching TRBD1. CDR3 length equals 16 residues. V shed 0 bases, J shed 3 bases, and the junction held 6 bases outside the gene matches. The germline V gene encodes CDR1 MGHRA and CDR2 YSYEKL. The DNA for the CDR3 is TGCGCCAGCAGCCAAGACCTTTGGGACAGGGTCTACGAGCAGTACTTC. This gives the protein CASSQDLWDRVYEQYF.

The CDR3 DNA follows: TGCAGTGCTAGAGGTCAGAACAGGGGGCCTGAAAAACTGTTTTTT. Protein: CSARGQNRGPEKLFF. V gene TRBV20-1 combines with J gene TRBJ1-4, with 9 bases lining up with TRBD1. CDR3 length: 15 amino acids. Germline V gene sequence: CDR1 DFQATT, CDR2 SNEGSKA (reference sequence). Losses at the gene ends were 1 base for V and 7 bases for J; bases not matched to a gene: 7.

A single count supports this clonotype. The CDR3 sequence is CASSLEAGTTNTGELFF. CDR3 DNA: TGTGCCAGCAGCTTAGAGGCCGGGACGACGAACACCGGGGAGCTGTTTTTT. The rearrangement uses TRBV5-6 and TRBJ2-2, with D tentatively TRBD1 or TRBD2 (5 bases each). The CDR3 runs 17 residues. V was shortened by 2 bases and J by 0 bases, with 14 bases between the two germline ends. Per the germline V gene, CDR1 is SGHDT and CDR2 is YYEEEE.

J is TRBJ2-6 and V is TRBV6-1; TRBD1 might be the D (5 bases). Looked up from germline, CDR1 is MNHNS and CDR2 is SASEGT. The CDR3 is 14 residues long. The ends were cut back, 6 bases at V and 5 bases at J, with 11 bases in the middle. Written as DNA, the CDR3 is TGTGCCAGCAGGAAGGGGTTCAGGGCCAACGTCCTGACTTTC. Its translation: CASRKGFRANVLTF.